The entry that follows covers one T cell receptor (beta chain) sequence. These data originate in a study of blood T cell repertoires in COVID-19. The method was immunoSEQ multiplex PCR; TCRdb's version includes in-frame clones alone and lacks a portion of them. The table records some 95,000 clones, approximately 86% of them present only once. Germline V CDR1 and CDR2: SGHNT, YYREEE (reference sequence). The length of the CDR3 is 13 residues. V was pared by 2 bases and J by 4 bases, with 10 bases between. This sequence joins TRBV5-4 and TRBJ2-7; tentatively, D is TRBD1 (5 bases). Sequenced input: peripheral blood. The TCR sequence derives from a man older than 75 with active or convalescent COVID-19. CDR3 loop: CASSLARGYEQYF. DNA of the CDR3: TGTGCCAGCAGCTTAGCAAGGGGATACGAGCAGTACTTC.